The next 2 T cell receptor beta chains were all read from a single sample in a study of monozygotic twins with cystic fibrosis. Libraries were prepared by immunoSEQ multiplex PCR; TCRdb keeps only in-frame clonotypes and omits some of them. The table lists 35,000 or so clones, under 90% of them singletons. Input material: blood. These receptors were taken from a girl aged 2 to 9 with cystic fibrosis.

The rearrangement uses TRBV27 and TRBJ2-7; 9 positions match TRBD1. The germline V gene encodes CDR1 MNHEY and CDR2 SMNVEV (reference sequence). The CDR3 is 14 amino acids. J lost 2 bases, V lost 2 bases, and 1 base had no gene match. The chain's CDR3 is CASSLGTGPYEQYF. The CDR3 DNA follows: TGTGCCAGCAGTTTAGGGACAGGGCCCTACGAGCAGTACTTC.

The chain couples TRBV2 to TRBJ1-5; weak D call: TRBD1 (5 bases). The CDR3 consists of 14 residues. The germline V and J ends were trimmed by 7 bases and 0 bases, with 10 bases remaining between them. Germline assignment: CDR1 SNHLY and CDR2 FYNNEI. Here the CDR3 DNA reads TGTGCCAGCACCGGACACCCTAGCAATCAGCCCCAGCATTTT. Its protein is CASTGHPSNQPQHF.